These 18 T cell receptor beta chains were sequenced from one sample in a study of T-cell reconstitution after alpha-beta-depleted transplantation in children. Unique molecular identifiers were used in preparing the TCRbeta library. TCRdb passed the PCR reads through MiXCR, listing each CDR3 protein once. The table shows around 450,000 distinct CDR3 sequences, with about 10% occurring only once. The sample was PBMCs, taken before TCRalphabeta/CD19-depleted stem cell transplant. These receptor sequences come from a child aged 2 to 9 with inherited bone marrow failure, due to receive a stem cell transplant.

This clonotype came up many times. This rearrangement joins TRBV4-3 to TRBJ2-1, with a weak D call TRBD2 (6 bases). There are 18 residues in the CDR3. Germline assignment: CDR1 LGHNA and CDR2 YSLEER. With 1 base removed from V and 4 bases from J, the gap between germline ends came to 20 bases. In nucleotides, the CDR3 is TGCGCCAGCAGCCAAGGAGGGACTCCTATTACAATTTACAATGAGCAGTTCTTC. Encoded protein: CASSQGGTPITIYNEQFF.

This clonotype has just a few counts. In DNA, the CDR3 is TGTGCCAGCAGCTCGACGGGGCCCTGGGTTGGCGATGAGCAGTTCTTC. It is translated as CASSSTGPWVGDEQFF. V usage is TRBV7-2 and J usage is TRBJ2-1; D may match TRBD1 or TRBD2 (5 bases each). Germline V gene lookup returns CDR1 SGHTA and CDR2 FQGNSA. The V gene lost 4 bases and the J gene lost 8 bases, with 21 bases spanning the gap. The CDR3 contains 16 residues.

This clonotype has ten or more counts. The chain carries TRBV6-5 and TRBJ2-1; D gene uncertain. CDR3 size: 13 residues. The germline V and J ends were trimmed by 5 bases and 0 bases, with 5 bases remaining between them. The V gene's germline CDR1 is MNHEY and CDR2 SVGAGI. CDR3 protein: CASSRPSYNEQFF. The CDR3 DNA is TGTGCCAGCAGTCGGCCCTCCTACAATGAGCAGTTCTTC.

As regards this clonotype: One end of the junction is discordant with germline, which a read error may explain. The chain carries TRBV6-1 and TRBJ1-2, with TRBD1 as a possible D gene (6 bases). This CDR3 has 15 residues. Germline CDR1 MNHNS, CDR2 SASEGT. DNA for the CDR3: TGTACCAGCAGTCAATCGGACAGCCGACCCTATGGCTACACCTTC. Its protein product is CTSSQSDSRPYGYTF.

Comment on this clonotype: A single base separates this from a much larger clone, so it may be a read error. V is TRBV4-3 and J is TRBJ2-2; the D call may be TRBD1 or TRBD2 (5 bases each). This CDR3 comprises 18 residues. The germline CDR1 and CDR2 sequences are LGHNA and YSLEER. Trimming removed 2 bases from V and 2 bases from J, with 18 bases in between. This CDR3 is CASSQWDLAKPNTGELFF. The CDR3 nucleotides are TGCGCCAGCAGCCAATGGGACCTAGCAAAACCTAACACCGGGGAGCTGTTTTTT.

This clonotype turned up a few times. The chain carries TRBV4-3 and TRBJ2-3, with D perhaps being TRBD1 or TRBD2 (6 bases each). The germline gives CDR1 LGHNA, CDR2 YSLEER. The CDR3 runs to 16 residues. V shed 3 bases and J shed 2 bases, with 15 bases lying between them. The CDR3 nucleotides are TGCGCCAGCAGCCAGTCGGGGGCGGGACACACAGATACGCAGTATTTT. Translation: CASSQSGAGHTDTQYF.

The chain carries TRBV28 and TRBJ2-7, with a weak D call TRBD2 (5 bases). Germline V gives CDR1 MDHEN, CDR2 SYDVKM. The V and J ends lost 8 bases and 3 bases respectively, with 14 bases between them. CDR3 size: 13 residues. The CDR3 here is CASHGVSSYEQYF. The CDR3 DNA sequence: TGTGCCAGCCACGGGGTTAGCAGCTACGAGCAGTACTTC.

In this sample, this clonotype turned up many times. The chain couples TRBV9 to TRBJ2-7; 9 bases match TRBD2. Trimming cost V 0 bases and J 2 bases; bases outside gene matches: 3. The CDR3 has 15 residues. Germline CDR1 is SGDLS and CDR2 is YYNGEE. CDR3 DNA: TGTGCCAGCAGCGTAGGGGGACTAGCTACCTACGAGCAGTACTTC. Protein: CASSVGGLATYEQYF. Supplemented by reference TRBV9 and TRBJ2-7, the full variable domain reads DSGVTQTPKHLITATGQRVTLRCSPRSGDLSVYWYQQSLDQGLQFLIQYYNGEERAKGNILERFSAQQFPDLHSELNLSSLELGDSALYFCASSVGGLATYEQYFGPGTRLTVT.

This clonotype was counted many times. The chain couples TRBV20-1 to TRBJ2-7; 16 nucleotides line up with TRBD2. The J segment lost 5 bases and the V segment lost 3 bases, leaving 7 bases of the junction unmatched. Germline CDR1 DFQATT, CDR2 SNEGSKA (reference sequence). The CDR3 runs 16 residues. This CDR3 reads CSASKGLAGGRHEQYF. DNA for the CDR3: TGCAGTGCTAGTAAGGGACTAGCGGGAGGGAGGCACGAGCAGTACTTC.

There are many counts of this clonotype. V and J are TRBV5-1 and TRBJ1-1; 7 bases are a match to TRBD1. Germline loops: CDR1 SGHRS, CDR2 YFSETQ. The CDR3 has 15 amino acids. J lost 3 bases, V lost 5 bases, and 10 bases had no gene match. CDR3 sequence: CASSFRTGGDTEAFF. CDR3 nucleotides: TGCGCCAGCAGTTTCCGGACAGGTGGAGACACTGAAGCTTTCTTT.

This clonotype has ten or more counts. The J gene is TRBJ2-7, the V gene TRBV4-3; no clear D. The CDR3 consists of 15 residues. Trimming shortened V by 1 base and J by 2 bases, and 12 bases separated the two germline ends. Per the germline V gene, CDR1 is LGHNA and CDR2 is YSLEER. For the CDR3, the DNA is TGCGCCAGCAGCCAAGGTACGGAAGGGCCCTACGAGCAGTACTTC. The encoded protein is CASSQGTEGPYEQYF.

The sample holds many counts of this clonotype. V and J are TRBV6-1 and TRBJ2-3; no clear D gene. V lost 6 bases to trimming and J lost 1 base, with 11 bases between them. From germline, CDR1 is MNHNS and CDR2 SASEGT. The CDR3 is 14 residues long. Here the CDR3 DNA reads TGTGCCAGCAGCGAGCAGGCCGGCACAGATACGCAGTATTTT. Translation gives CASSEQAGTDTQYF.

This clonotype was recorded many times. The rearrangement joins TRBV28 to TRBJ2-7; 9 bases map to TRBD2. Germline lookup yields CDR1 MDHEN and CDR2 SYDVKM. The CDR3 length is 15 residues. Losses at the gene ends were 5 bases for V and 5 bases for J; bases not matched to a gene: 10. The CDR3 is CASSLIGAGGHEQYF. DNA for the CDR3: TGTGCCAGCAGTCTCATTGGGGCGGGAGGGCACGAGCAGTACTTC.

This clonotype was observed a handful of times. This chain connects TRBV4-3 to TRBJ2-3; the D is unclear. Germline CDR1 and CDR2: LGHNA and YSLEER. The CDR3 runs to 13 residues. V was clipped by 4 bases and J by 2 bases, with 7 bases between them. As DNA, the CDR3 is TGCGCCAGCAGCCGTATTAACACAGATACGCAGTATTTT. Encoded protein: CASSRINTDTQYF.

This clonotype was recorded many times. The chain carries TRBV6-6 and TRBJ2-3; D gene unclear. The CDR3 contains 12 residues. The ends were cut back, 7 bases at V and 6 bases at J, with 11 bases in the middle. CDR1 is MNHNY, CDR2 SVGAGI, per germline (reference sequence). In DNA form, the CDR3 reads TGTGCCAGCACCTACGCCGAGGATACGCAGTATTTT. Translated: CASTYAEDTQYF.

Ten or more counts support this clonotype. The V gene is TRBV3-1, the J gene TRBJ2-7, with 7 bases lining up with TRBD2. The CDR3 runs 14 residues. With 6 bases clipped from V and 5 bases from J, the junction kept 10 bases outside the gene matches. Looked up from germline, CDR1 is LGHDT and CDR2 is YNNKEL (reference sequence). The CDR3 sequence: CASSSGEGRNEQYF. CDR3 bases: TGTGCCAGCAGTTCCGGGGAGGGCAGGAACGAGCAGTACTTC.

The chain uses TRBV30 and TRBJ2-7, with TRBD2 matching 11 bases. Looked up from germline, CDR1 is GTSNPN and CDR2 is SVGIG (reference sequence). CDR3 size: 15 residues. J gave up 4 bases and V 2 bases, and 7 bases lay outside the gene matches. The CDR3 DNA is TGTGCCTGGAGTTCTAGCGGGAGGCCCACTTACGAGCAGTACTTC. It translates to CAWSSSGRPTYEQYF.

J is TRBJ2-4 and V is TRBV21-1; the DNA was not used to check the table's D call, TRBD1. TRBV21-1 is a pseudogene segment. The CDR3 consists of 13 residues. The CDR3, as DNA: TGTGCCAGCAGCCGCAGGACAGGGAACATTCAGTACTTC. Residues: CASSRRTGNIQYF.